Listed below are T cell receptor beta chains from one sample, sequenced in a study of blood T cell repertoires in COVID-19. Profiled with immunoSEQ multiplex PCR; TCRdb holds only in-frame clones, not every one. Of around 230,000 clones in the sample, around 88% were seen once. Sequenced sample: PBMCs or T cells enriched from blood (not recorded which). The receptors derive from a woman aged 40 to 50 with acute COVID-19. CDR3s include the opening cysteine and the closing phenylalanine or tryptophan. A D gene is named only where the DNA matches it firmly. For some rows the clone size is stated as once, few or many, or as a class when expanded; others skip it.

clone_size	d_call	v_call	j_call	cdr3_aa	cdr3_nt
-	-	TRBV7-9	TRBJ2-7	CASSLARDSYEQYF	TGTGCCAGCAGCTTAGCCAGGGACTCCTACGAGCAGTACTTC
-	-	TRBV7-2	TRBJ1-2	CASSLDLSINLRFTF	TGTGCCAGCAGCTTAGACCTCTCGATAAATCTACGCTTCACCTTC
-	-	TRBV6-2/TRBV6-3	TRBJ2-5	CASSPLVGETQYF	TGTGCCAGCAGCCCCCTAGTTGGGGAGACCCAGTACTTC
-	-	TRBV19	TRBJ1-1	CASSIDYRGTEAFF	TGTGCCAGTAGTATCGACTACCGGGGAACTGAAGCTTTCTTT
-	-	TRBV10-3	TRBJ2-1	CAISAFSDEQFF	TGTGCCATCAGTGCTTTTAGCGATGAGCAGTTCTTC
-	TRBD1	TRBV7-8	TRBJ2-3	CASSIGQGADTQYF	TGTGCCAGCAGCATTGGACAGGGGGCAGATACGCAGTATTTT
-	TRBD1	TRBV2	TRBJ1-5	CASSGGLQPQHF	TGTGCCAGCTCAGGGGGCCTGCAGCCCCAGCATTTT
-	TRBD2	TRBV10-3	TRBJ2-3	CAISESLIASGDTDTQYF	TGTGCCATCAGTGAGTCGTTGATCGCTAGCGGGGACACAGATACGCAGTATTTT
-	-	TRBV9	TRBJ1-4	CASSVGLSANEKLFF	TGTGCCAGCAGCGTGGGCCTATCGGCTAATGAAAAACTGTTTTTT
-	TRBD2	TRBV5-1	TRBJ2-1	CASSPGLAGPDNEQFF	TGCGCCAGCAGCCCAGGACTAGCGGGTCCCGACAATGAGCAGTTCTTC
-	-	TRBV12-3/TRBV12-4	TRBJ1-2	CASTQAYGYTF	TGTGCCAGCACCCAGGCCTATGGCTACACCTTC
few	-	TRBV2	TRBJ1-6	CASSDTYNSPLHF	TGTGCCAGCAGTGACACTTATAATTCACCCCTCCACTTT
-	-	TRBV7-9	TRBJ2-1	CASSFISSYNEQFF	TGTGCCAGCAGCTTTATTAGCTCCTACAATGAGCAGTTCTTC
once	-	TRBV3-1/TRBV3-2	TRBJ2-5	CASSQEAAGGGGETQYF	TGTGCCAGCAGCCAAGAGGCAGCAGGGGGAGGAGGAGAGACCCAGTACTTC
-	TRBD1	TRBV6-5	TRBJ1-2	CATRDRGVYGYTF	TGTGCCACCCGGGACAGGGGGGTCTATGGCTACACCTTC
once	-	TRBV7-6	TRBJ2-1	CASSLARSGSDEQFF	TGTGCCAGCAGCTTAGCTCGCTCCGGTAGTGATGAGCAGTTCTTC
few	-	TRBV19	TRBJ1-2	CASSFRAGGYTF	TGTGCCAGTAGTTTCAGGGCTGGGGGCTACACCTTC
-	TRBD2	TRBV2	TRBJ2-3	CASEQRGADTQYF	TGTGCCAGCGAACAGCGGGGGGCAGATACGCAGTATTTT
-	-	TRBV4-2	TRBJ1-1	CASSQGIRTDKAFF	TGTGCCAGCAGCCAAGGAATTAGAACAGACAAAGCTTTCTTT
few	-	TRBV12-5	TRBJ2-2	CASGLVPSGTGELFF	TGTGCTAGTGGTTTGGTACCATCGGGGACCGGGGAGCTGTTTTTT
-	TRBD2	TRBV5-1	TRBJ2-7	CASSLDSLGGFSEQYF	TGCGCCAGCAGCTTGGACTCTTTGGGAGGGTTTTCCGAGCAGTACTTC
few	-	TRBV7-6	TRBJ1-5	CASSLEQGFNQPQHF	TGTGCCAGCAGCTTGGAACAGGGTTTCAATCAGCCCCAGCATTTT
-	TRBD2	TRBV19	TRBJ2-7	CASSSPGLANSYEQYF	TGTGCCAGTAGTTCTCCGGGACTAGCGAACTCCTACGAGCAGTACTTC
-	TRBD1	TRBV5-1	TRBJ1-2	CASSPTGQGSYGYTF	TGCGCCAGCAGCCCAACGGGACAGGGAAGCTATGGCTACACCTTC
-	-	TRBV19	TRBJ2-7	CASSGHSKSSYEQYF	TGTGCCAGTAGCGGACACTCGAAAAGCTCCTACGAGCAGTACTTC
-	-	TRBV7-2	TRBJ2-5	CASSFLQGGETQYF	TGTGCCAGCAGCTTTTTGCAAGGGGGAGAGACCCAGTACTTC
-	TRBD2	TRBV9	TRBJ2-1	CASSVGGLAGDEQFF	TGTGCCAGCAGCGTAGGTGGACTAGCGGGAGATGAGCAGTTCTTC
-	-	TRBV14	TRBJ2-1	CASSQVGRANPYNEQFF	TGTGCCAGCAGCCAAGTCGGGCGGGCGAACCCCTACAATGAGCAGTTCTTC
-	-	TRBV12-1	TRBJ1-2	CASSFVASGYTF	TGTGCCAGCAGCTTTGTAGCCTCCGGCTACACCTTC
few	TRBD2	TRBV5-1	TRBJ2-7	CASSLVPAGAYEQYF	TGCGCCAGCAGCTTGGTGCCAGCGGGGGCCTACGAGCAGTACTTC
-	-	TRBV28	TRBJ1-2	CASSLVGGSGTNYGYTF	TGTGCCAGCAGTTTGGTCGGTGGTAGTGGTACTAACTATGGCTACACCTTC
-	-	TRBV5-6	TRBJ2-1	CASSVDLAGSYYSYNEQFF	TGTGCCAGCAGCGTCGACTTGGCAGGGTCATACTATTCCTACAATGAGCAGTTCTTC